This paragraph covers one T cell receptor (beta chain) sequence. Its antigen remains unknown. Other DNA sequences in this specimen translate into the identical CDR3. This specimen belongs to a study of T cell responses to AZD1222 COVID-19 vaccine. Study as a whole: Samples with a second dose at about 4 or about 12 weeks were pooled together. Study outcomes and limitations: Regions left unmutated in variants are reportedly the target of nearly half of spike-specific TCRs.

The length of the CDR3 is 13 residues. CDR1 KGHSH and CDR2 LQKENI come from the germline V gene. V lost 4 bases to trimming and J lost 3 bases; unmatched junction nucleotides: 2. Sequencing used immunoSEQ multiplex PCR; TCRdb keeps in-frame clones, though not all of them. The sample lists more than 100,000 clones; roughly 88% were seen once. The sample consisted of peripheral blood, taken on day 0 of AZD1222 vaccination. The receptor was derived from an adult in good health. The chain combines TRBV18 with TRBJ1-2; 7 bases align to TRBD1. CDR3 sequence (DNA): TGTGCCAGCTCACGAGACAGGGACTATGGCTACACCTTC. Protein: CASSRDRDYGYTF. Combining the CDR3 with reference TRBV18 and TRBJ1-2 gives the whole variable domain NAGVMQNPRHLVRRRGQEARLRCSPMKGHSHVYWYRQLPEEGLKFMVYLQKENIIDESGMPKERFSAEFPKEGPSILRIQQVVRGDSAAYFCASSRDRDYGYTFGSGTRLTVV.